In its sample, the clone carrying this TCR beta chain was seen a few times. Its antigen is unknown. The CDR3 totals 17 residues. V shed 6 bases, J shed 5 bases, and the junction held 12 bases outside the gene matches. Germline CDR1 SGHKS, CDR2 YYEKEE (reference sequence). MiXCR, applied by TCRdb to the RT-PCR reads, yields one record per CDR3 protein. Among fewer than 200,000 distinct CDR3 sequences, approximately 9.2% were seen once, and the ten largest hold approximately 10%. The record originates from a study of response to subunit inactivated influenza vaccine. Study-wide findings and caveats: Authors proposed each seasonal influenza vaccination draws in few new T cells.

The sequence derives from a man over 45 who received an inactivated influenza vaccine. The sequencing used non-naive T cells sorted from PBMCs, collected on the day of vaccination. The J gene is TRBJ2-5, the V gene TRBV5-5; 14 positions match TRBD2. DNA for the CDR3: TGTGCCAGCATCCTTTCGGGACTAGCGGGGGTTGGTGAGACCCAGTACTTC. Protein sequence: CASILSGLAGVGETQYF.